Sequencing of this T cell receptor (beta chain) was carried out in a study of OX40 agonist ivuxolimab in advanced cancers. Whole-study findings and limits: At doses 0.1 to 3.0 mg/kg, CD4+ and CD8+ clones expanded. Among the lowest peripheral clonal expansion occurred in 0.1-3.0 mg/kg partial responders. Average numbers of expanded clones were greater in CD8+ T cells than in CD4+.

This CDR3 spans 15 amino acids. V dropped 4 bases and J dropped 7; count of bases not matched to a gene: 9. Germline loops: CDR1 SGHNT, CDR2 YYREEE (reference sequence). Profiling relied on immunoSEQ multiplex PCR, and the TCRdb table lists in-frame clones only, not all of them. The sample yields 50,000 to 80,000 clones, 70% to 90% seen once. Worth noting for this clone: Antigen: not known.

The chain joins TRBV5-4 to TRBJ2-2; TRBD2 matches 8 bases. Source: CD4+ or CD8+ T cells sorted from blood, taken in a trial of the OX40 agonist ivuxolimab. The source is an adult with an advanced solid tumor such as melanoma, head and neck, liver or kidney cancer. The CDR3 region is CASSKKRESGGELFF. The CDR3 DNA reads TGTGCCAGCAGCAAAAAGCGGGAGTCGGGCGGGGAGCTGTTTTTT.